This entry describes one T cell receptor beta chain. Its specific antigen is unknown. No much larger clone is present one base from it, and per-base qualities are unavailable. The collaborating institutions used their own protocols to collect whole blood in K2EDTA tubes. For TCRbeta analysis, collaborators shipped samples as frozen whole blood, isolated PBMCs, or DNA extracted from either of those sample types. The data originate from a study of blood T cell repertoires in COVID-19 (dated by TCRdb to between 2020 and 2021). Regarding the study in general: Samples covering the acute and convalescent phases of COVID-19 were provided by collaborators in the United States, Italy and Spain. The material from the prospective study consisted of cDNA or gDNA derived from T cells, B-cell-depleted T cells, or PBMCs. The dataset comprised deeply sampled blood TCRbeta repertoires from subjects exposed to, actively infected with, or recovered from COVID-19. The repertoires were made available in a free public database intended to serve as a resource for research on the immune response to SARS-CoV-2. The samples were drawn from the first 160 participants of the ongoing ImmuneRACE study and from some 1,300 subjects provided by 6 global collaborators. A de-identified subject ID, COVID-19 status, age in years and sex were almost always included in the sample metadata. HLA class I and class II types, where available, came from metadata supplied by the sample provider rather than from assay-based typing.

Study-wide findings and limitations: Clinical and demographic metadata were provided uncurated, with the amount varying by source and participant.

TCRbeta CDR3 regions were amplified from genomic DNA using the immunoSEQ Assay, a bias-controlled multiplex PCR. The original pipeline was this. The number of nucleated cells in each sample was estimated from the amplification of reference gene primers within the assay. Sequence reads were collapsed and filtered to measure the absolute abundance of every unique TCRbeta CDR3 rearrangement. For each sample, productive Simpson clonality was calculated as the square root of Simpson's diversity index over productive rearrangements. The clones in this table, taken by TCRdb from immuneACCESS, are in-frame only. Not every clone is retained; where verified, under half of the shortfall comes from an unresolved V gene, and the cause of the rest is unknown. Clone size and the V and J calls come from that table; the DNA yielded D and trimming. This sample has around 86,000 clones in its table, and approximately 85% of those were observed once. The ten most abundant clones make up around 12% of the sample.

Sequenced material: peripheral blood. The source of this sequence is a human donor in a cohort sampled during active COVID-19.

This receptor carries the CDR3 CASSDSGSGEQYF. The nucleotide sequence reads TGCGCCAGCAGCGATAGCGGGAGTGGCGAGCAGTACTTC. The V and J genes are TRBV5-1 and TRBJ2-7, with 9 bases in between that match TRBD2. V trim: 4 bases; J trim: 6 bases; unmatched bases: 5. From a lookup of the germline V gene, CDR1 and CDR2 are SGHRS and YFSETQ. The CDR3 measures 13 amino acids from cysteine to phenylalanine. The read is trimmed to its CDR3 DNA, 39 bases read in frame from base 1.